The rows below give T cell receptor beta chains drawn from one sample of a study of cytomegalovirus exposure and HLA in healthy donors. Data came from immunoSEQ multiplex PCR; TCRdb stores just in-frame clones and leaves some out. The table shows under 120,000 clones, with around two thirds occurring only once. Sequenced: PBMCs. These receptors were taken from a man under 40 in good health and CMV-seropositive. The CDR3 runs from the conserved cysteine through the conserved F or W. The D gene is left open where the match is weak. The size entry is marked missing in some rows and otherwise reads once, few, many or a size class.

D	V	size	J	CDR3	DNA
TRBD2	TRBV9	-	TRBJ2-5	CASSVAPLGRGTAQYF	TGTGCCAGCAGCGTAGCCCCACTTGGGCGGGGGACGGCCCAGTACTTC
-	TRBV6-5	-	TRBJ1-6	CASTRTDYNSPLHF	TGTGCCAGCACAAGGACAGATTATAATTCACCCCTCCACTTT
-	TRBV5-1	-	TRBJ2-7	CASSPDTYEQYF	TGCGCCAGCAGTCCGGACACCTACGAGCAGTACTTC
-	TRBV5-1	few	TRBJ2-2	CASSHLGGSNTGELFF	TGCGCCAGCAGCCACCTTGGGGGCTCCAACACCGGGGAGCTGTTTTTT
TRBD1	TRBV25-1	-	TRBJ2-1	CASSEYPPRDRVYNEQFF	TGTGCCAGCAGTGAATACCCCCCCAGGGACAGGGTCTACAATGAGCAGTTCTTC
TRBD1	TRBV5-1	-	TRBJ1-5	CASSLEGQNQPQHF	TGCGCCAGCAGCTTGGAGGGACAGAATCAGCCCCAGCATTTT
TRBD1	TRBV28	few	TRBJ2-7	CASIPWQGAHEQYF	TGTGCCAGCATCCCTTGGCAGGGGGCCCACGAGCAGTACTTC
-	TRBV28	few	TRBJ1-5	CASSLGPGHQPQHF	TGTGCCAGCAGTTTAGGGCCAGGCCATCAGCCCCAGCATTTT
TRBD1	TRBV4-1	-	TRBJ1-2	CASSLMWTGVVNYGYTF	TGCGCCAGCAGCCTCATGTGGACAGGGGTCGTTAACTATGGCTACACCTTC
TRBD1	TRBV18	-	TRBJ1-1	CASSLTGSRAEAFF	TGTGCCAGCTCACTGACAGGGAGTAGGGCTGAAGCTTTCTTT
TRBD2	TRBV7-2	-	TRBJ2-6	CASSSLTGGGSGANVLTF	TGTGCCAGCAGCTCCCTTACGGGCGGGGGGTCTGGGGCCAACGTCCTGACTTTC
-	TRBV2	-	TRBJ1-2	CASRASWIFGGYTF	TGTGCCAGCAGAGCTTCATGGATATTCGGGGGCTACACCTTC
-	TRBV29-1	once	TRBJ1-4	CSVEPGADEKLFF	TGCAGCGTTGAACCAGGGGCGGATGAAAAACTGTTTTTT
-	TRBV7-6	-	TRBJ1-5	CASTQIGADQPQHF	TGTGCCAGCACCCAAATAGGGGCCGATCAGCCCCAGCATTTT
TRBD1	TRBV11-2	-	TRBJ2-2	CASSYLTTGAGESGELFF	TGTGCCAGCAGCTACCTTACGACAGGGGCGGGTGAATCCGGGGAGCTGTTTTTT
-	TRBV7-9	-	TRBJ2-6	CASSPPLVSGANVLTF	TGTGCCAGCAGCCCCCCCCTCGTCTCTGGGGCCAACGTCCTGACTTTC
-	TRBV9	-	TRBJ2-3	CASSAAGDPRTDTQYF	TGTGCCAGCAGCGCCGCAGGGGATCCCCGCACAGATACGCAGTATTTT
TRBD1	TRBV27	-	TRBJ1-1	CASSARTGGAFF	TGTGCCAGCAGTGCGAGGACAGGGGGAGCTTTCTTT
-	TRBV5-6	-	TRBJ2-1	CASSLGVFRGNEQFF	TGTGCCAGCAGCTTGGGAGTTTTCCGCGGGAATGAGCAGTTCTTC
-	TRBV7-7	-	TRBJ2-1	CASSFSFPYNEQFF	TGTGCTAGCAGCTTTAGCTTCCCCTACAATGAGCAGTTCTTC
-	TRBV5-1	-	TRBJ1-1	CASSLEVAGRAGGAFF	TGCGCCAGCAGCTTGGAGGTGGCAGGTCGCGCCGGTGGAGCTTTCTTT
-	TRBV11-2	few	TRBJ1-2	CASSLGGTYGYTF	TGTGCCAGCAGCCTCGGAGGTACCTATGGCTACACCTTC
TRBD1	TRBV5-4	-	TRBJ1-1	CASSWGQGDTEAFF	TGTGCCAGCAGCTGGGGACAGGGGGACACTGAAGCTTTCTTT
-	TRBV18	-	TRBJ2-7	CASSPLASGGEQYF	TGTGCCAGCTCACCACTGGCCTCCGGGGGTGAGCAGTACTTC
TRBD1	TRBV28	-	TRBJ1-1	CAGGWTGMNTEAFF	TGTGCCGGTGGTTGGACAGGGATGAACACTGAAGCTTTCTTT
-	TRBV7-9	once	TRBJ2-7	CASSGTPGDEQYF	TGTGCCAGCAGCGGCACTCCGGGGGACGAGCAGTACTTC
-	TRBV21-1	-	TRBJ2-7	CASSKDQAAGYEQYF	TGTGCCAGCAGCAAAGACCAAGCGGCGGGTTACGAGCAGTACTTC
-	TRBV9	-	TRBJ1-2	CASSVGGTNYGYTF	TGTGCCAGCAGCGTAGGGGGGACAAACTATGGCTACACCTTC